This T cell receptor beta chain came from a study of cytomegalovirus exposure and HLA in healthy donors. Study-wide findings and caveats: 164 TCR beta chains were listed as cytomegalovirus-associated. A few chains linked to CMV were shown in vitro to be specific for CMV antigens.

The CDR3 totals 13 residues. Germline CDR1 is MGHRA and CDR2 is YSYEKL. Trimming took off 0 bases at V and 4 bases at J, with 7 bases between the two ends. These donors were members of the approximately 120-subject validation cohort, a group separate from the roughly 670-subject first cohort. On this clone itself: Its antigen is not identified.

Libraries were prepared by immunoSEQ multiplex PCR; TCRdb keeps only in-frame clonotypes and omits some of them. The data show tens of thousands of clones, with 90% to 95% seen just once and approximately 1.5% held by the top ten. The sequenced sample consisted of PBMCs. The chain recombines TRBV4-1 with TRBJ2-7, with no clear D. This TCR came from a young man in good health and CMV-seropositive. The DNA for the CDR3 is TGCGCCAGCAGCCAAGAGGTGAGATACGAGCAGTACTTC. Protein: CASSQEVRYEQYF.